This T cell receptor (beta chain) was sequenced in a study of T-cell reconstitution after alpha-beta-depleted transplantation in children. The length of the CDR3 is 17 residues. CDR1 and CDR2 from the germline V gene are LNHNV and YYDKDF (reference sequence). Trimming removed 3 bases from V and 6 bases from J; junction bases left unmatched: 16. The TCRbeta library was prepared with unique molecular identifiers. TCRdb reprocessed the PCR reads via MiXCR and lists one record per CDR3 protein. The sample yields hundreds of thousands of distinct CDR3 sequences, 13% seen once. J is TRBJ2-7 and V is TRBV15; 8 positions agree with TRBD1. The material was PBMCs, mostly from graft donor cells, obtained 360 days after TCRalphabeta/CD19-depleted stem cell transplant. This clonotype was sampled from a male patient younger than 18 who had a stem cell transplant for acute myeloid leukemia, so the T cells may come from the graft donor. CDR3 sequence (DNA): TGTGCCACCAGCAGGCGACAGGGGACGGGACAGGAGGGCGAGCAGTACTTC. Translating gives CATSRRQGTGQEGEQYF.